The 7 T cell receptor beta chains in this list originate from one sample, sequenced in a study of graft-versus-host responses after intestinal transplantation (dated by TCRdb to 2020 to 2023). Libraries came from the immunoSEQ multiplex PCR assay. TCRdb limited this immuneACCESS table to in-frame rearrangements with V and J called. A share of clones is missing; checked studies link under half to unresolved V genes, and the rest is unexplained. The sample profile shows 80,000 or so clones; around 92% of them were found once. The ten biggest clones cover roughly 0.7% of the sample. The specimen was PBMCs, collected 98 days after intestinal transplantation. The receptors shown here come from a human patient who received an intestinal transplant, so some T cells may come from the graft donor.

The V call is TRBV6-6, the J call TRBJ2-5; TRBD2 is a possible D gene (5 bases). From germline, CDR1 is MNHNY and CDR2 SVGAGI (reference sequence). Trimming pared 7 bases from V and 5 bases from J, leaving 17 bases between. The CDR3 is 14 residues long. The CDR3: CASMPEALQETQYF. In DNA, the CDR3 is TGTGCCAGCATGCCGGAGGCCCTTCAGGAGACCCAGTACTTC.

This clone was seen once. Its ends do not fully match the called genes, so a read error is possible. CDR3 in amino acids: CASRGLAGGMRTGELVF. DNA for the CDR3: TGTGCCAGCAGGGGACTAGCGGGAGGGATGAGGACCGGGGAGCTGGTTTTT. The chain carries TRBV28 and TRBJ2-2; 16 bases are shared with TRBD2. This CDR3 has 17 amino acids. Germline CDR1 and CDR2: MDHEN and SYDVKM.

Written as DNA, the CDR3 is TGTGCCAGCAGCCGCATCGGGACAGGGACACGTCAGCCCCAGCATTTT. Translated, it gives CASSRIGTGTRQPQHF. J is TRBJ1-5 and V is TRBV7-2, with 9 bases identical to TRBD1. Germline CDR1 and CDR2: SGHTA and FQGNSA. The V and J ends lost 5 bases and 6 bases, in that order; junction bases with no gene match: 11. This CDR3 has 16 amino acids. The full variable domain, its missing parts supplied by reference TRBV7-2 and TRBJ1-5, is GAGVSQSPSNKVTEKGKDVELRCDPISGHTALYWYRQSLGQGLEFLIYFQGNSAPDKSGLPSDRFSAERTGGSVSTLTIQRTQQEDSAVYLCASSRIGTGTRQPQHFGDGTRLSIL.

This clone appeared a single time. J is TRBJ1-1 and V is TRBV7-9, with a weak D call TRBD1 (5 bases). Trimming cost V 5 bases and J 1 base, with 8 bases left between them. CDR1 and CDR2 (germline): SEHNR, FQNEAQ (reference sequence). This CDR3 region has 13 residues. CDR3: CASSRDANTEAFF. CDR3 DNA: TGTGCCAGCAGCCGGGACGCGAACACTGAAGCTTTCTTT.

The V and J genes are TRBV5-1 and TRBJ1-2; D is undetermined. The germline V gene encodes CDR1 SGHRS and CDR2 YFSETQ. The V and J ends lost 4 bases and 4 bases respectively, with 8 bases between them. This CDR3 spans 12 amino acids. The CDR3 DNA is TGCGCCAGCAGCCGGAGAAGCTATGGCTACACCTTC. Amino acids: CASSRRSYGYTF.

V is TRBV2 and J is TRBJ1-6; the match to TRBD1 covers 8 bases. V gave up 8 bases and J gave up 8 bases; unmatched junction bases: 5. CDR1 and CDR2 from the germline V gene are SNHLY and FYNNEI. The CDR3 is 13 residues long. DNA of the CDR3: TGTGCCAGCGGTTCAGGGGGCTATTCACCCCTCCACTTT. It encodes CASGSGGYSPLHF.

Of note for this clone: The same CDR3 arises from other DNA sequences in this sample as well. The chain's CDR3 is CASSRDRGYEQYF. The CDR3 DNA reads TGTGCCAGCAGTCGGGACAGGGGCTACGAGCAGTACTTC. V usage is TRBV6-5 and J usage is TRBJ2-7, with 10 bases aligning to TRBD1. The CDR3 is 13 residues long. The germline gives CDR1 MNHEY, CDR2 SVGAGI. The J segment lost 3 bases and the V segment lost 5 bases, leaving 1 base of the junction unmatched.